Following are 12 T cell receptor beta chains from one sample sequenced in a study of T cell responses to AZD1222 COVID-19 vaccine. Clones were read by immunoSEQ multiplex PCR, and TCRdb kept only the in-frame ones, dropping some. The data contain about 110,000 clones, 85% to 95% of them singletons. The sample in question was peripheral blood, obtained 28 days after the second AZD1222 dose. The receptor source for this set is an adult who received the AZD1222 COVID-19 vaccine.

The chain couples TRBV7-2 to TRBJ1-6; D gene unclear. The V end was cut by 3 bases, the J end by 8 bases, with 11 bases between. In germline, CDR1 is SGHTA, CDR2 FQGNSA. The CDR3 length is 14 residues. As DNA, the CDR3 is TGTGCCAGCAGCTTGCGAGGGAAGGATTCACCCCTCCACTTT. This gives the protein CASSLRGKDSPLHF.

The chain employs TRBV3-1 (or the pseudogene TRBV3-2) and TRBJ2-2, with 10 positions matching TRBD1. This CDR3 region has 15 residues. The junction had 6 bases not matched to a gene; V was cut back by 4 bases and J by 7 bases. Germline V gives CDR1 LGHDT, CDR2 YNNKEL (reference sequence). Here the CDR3 DNA reads TGTGCCAGCAGCCGCCGGACAGGGGGTATCGGGGAGCTGTTTTTT. This gives the protein CASSRRTGGIGELFF.

The CDR3 loop is CASNQGAGDTIYF. In DNA, the CDR3 is TGTGCCAGCAATCAGGGGGCGGGGGACACCATATATTTT. This sequence joins TRBV2 and TRBJ1-3; TRBD1 matches at 8 bases. The CDR3 sequence is 13 residues long. Germline loops: CDR1 SNHLY, CDR2 FYNNEI. The junction had 7 bases not matched to a gene; V was cut back by 7 bases and J by 8 bases.

The chain carries TRBV6-5 and TRBJ2-3; D may match TRBD1 or TRBD2 (5 bases each). Per the germline V gene, CDR1 is MNHEY and CDR2 is SVGAGI. Between the trimmed V and J ends, which lost 6 bases and 4 bases, there was a span of 14 bases. This CDR3 is 14 amino acids long. CDR3 DNA: TGTGCCAGCAGCCGAGGGACCAGCTCAGATACGCAGTATTTT. It yields the protein CASSRGTSSDTQYF.

The rearrangement links TRBV5-4 to TRBJ1-5, with D possibly matching TRBD1 (5 bases). From germline, CDR1 is SGHNT and CDR2 YYREEE (reference sequence). Trimming took 0 bases from V and 7 from J, leaving 14 bases between them. This CDR3 is 15 amino acids long. Here the CDR3 reads CASSLAGYGVQPQHF. DNA for the CDR3: TGTGCCAGCAGCTTGGCAGGGTACGGTGTCCAGCCCCAGCATTTT.

The genes are TRBV2 and TRBJ2-7; D unclear. CDR3 length equals 12 residues. Germline-derived CDR1 and CDR2 are SNHLY and FYNNEI. The V and J ends lost 7 bases and 0 bases respectively, with 7 bases between them. The CDR3 nucleotides are TGTGCCAGCACCCGCGGCTCCTACGAGCAGTACTTC. This encodes CASTRGSYEQYF.

The chain carries TRBV12-2 and TRBJ2-1. TRBV12-2 is a listed pseudogene. This CDR3 is built from 12 residues. Here the CDR3 DNA reads TGTGCAAGTCGCTATGTATTGGATGAGCAGTTCTTC. Its protein is CASRYVLDEQFF.

The chain uses TRBV19 and TRBJ1-2, with unresolved D. The CDR3 covers 13 residues. V shed 5 bases and J shed 1 base, with 8 bases lying between them. The germline V gene has CDR1 LNHDA and CDR2 SQIVND (reference sequence). CDR3 region: CASSPSSNYGYTF. The DNA of the CDR3 is TGTGCCAGTAGTCCCAGCAGTAACTATGGCTACACCTTC.

This chain connects TRBV27 to TRBJ2-7; D call uncertain. The CDR3 loop spans 13 amino acids. CDR1 is MNHEY and CDR2 is SMNVEV in the germline V gene (reference sequence). The ends were cut back, 4 bases at V and 7 bases at J, with 14 bases in the middle. This CDR3 is CASSYTIAGEQYF. CDR3 bases: TGTGCCAGCAGTTATACGATAGCTGGGGAGCAGTACTTC.

This clone was picked up a small number of times. The chain recombines TRBV21-1 with TRBJ1-6. TRBV21-1 is flagged as a pseudogene. This CDR3 spans 18 amino acids. CDR3 nucleotides: TGTGCCAGCAGCAAAGCGCGGAGGGGCCTCTATTATAATTCACCCCTCCACTTT. Amino acid sequence: CASSKARRGLYYNSPLHF.

This chain joins TRBV6-6 and TRBJ1-3, with 10 bases that match TRBD1. The ends lost 5 bases at V and 4 bases at J; junction bases unmatched: 8. Germline loops: CDR1 MNHNY, CDR2 SVGAGI (reference sequence). This CDR3 has 16 amino acids. The CDR3 coding sequence is TGTGCCAGCAGTCGAGACAGGGGGCGACGGGGAAACACCATATATTTT. Translation gives CASSRDRGRRGNTIYF.

This sequence joins TRBV5-6 and TRBJ1-2; possibly TRBD1 for D (5 bases). In germline, CDR1 is SGHDT, CDR2 YYEEEE. The V and J ends lost 0 bases and 1 base respectively, with 19 bases between them. The CDR3 is 18 amino acids. This chain's CDR3 is CASSLARDSWTGNYGYTF. As DNA, the CDR3 is TGTGCCAGCAGCTTGGCCCGGGACTCATGGACGGGTAACTATGGCTACACCTTC.